This TCR beta chain was sequenced in a study of blood T cells in healthy people across ages. Overall study: Template switching captured about one barcoded beta molecule per two T cells. Study-level results: In older individuals, TCR beta diversity per million T cells was lower, falling roughly linearly with age. What prevented conclusive comparison of naive and antigen-experienced cells was that PBMCs were unsorted.

Concerning this clonotype: Its antigen is undetermined.

CDR1 and CDR2 from the germline V gene are SGHTA and FQGNSA. The CDR3 extends over 15 amino acids. Trimming pared 6 bases from V and 0 bases from J, leaving 14 bases between. A second roughly 6 to 12 cycle PCR used barcoded and J-beta primers. Each TCR beta cDNA got a 12-nucleotide random molecular identifier. From the 5' RACE reads, TCRdb called clonotypes with MiXCR, one entry per CDR3 protein. This sample yields approximately 1,000,000 distinct CDR3 sequences, of which under 40% are seen a single time; 13% belongs to the top ten. The receptor was isolated from a man between 18 and 29 years old in good health. V gene TRBV7-2 combines with J gene TRBJ1-1; tentative D call: TRBD1 (6 bases). The material sequenced was blood. CDR3 amino acids: CASSSGGTLNTEAFF. The CDR3 DNA is TGTGCCAGCAGTTCTGGGGGGACACTGAACACTGAAGCTTTCTTT.